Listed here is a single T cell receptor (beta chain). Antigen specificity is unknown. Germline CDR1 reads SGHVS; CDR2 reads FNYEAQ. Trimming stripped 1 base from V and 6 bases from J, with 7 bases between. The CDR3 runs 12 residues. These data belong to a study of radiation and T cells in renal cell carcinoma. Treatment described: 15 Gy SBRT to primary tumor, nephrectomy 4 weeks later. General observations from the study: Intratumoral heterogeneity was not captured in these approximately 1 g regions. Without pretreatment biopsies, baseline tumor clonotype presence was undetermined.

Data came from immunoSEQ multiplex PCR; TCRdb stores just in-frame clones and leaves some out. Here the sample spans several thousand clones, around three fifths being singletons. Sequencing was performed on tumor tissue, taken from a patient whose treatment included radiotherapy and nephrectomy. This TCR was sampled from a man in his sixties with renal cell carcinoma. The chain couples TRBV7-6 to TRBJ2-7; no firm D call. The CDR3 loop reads CASSLDIGEQYF. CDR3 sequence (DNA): TGTGCCAGCAGCTTAGATATCGGCGAGCAGTACTTC.